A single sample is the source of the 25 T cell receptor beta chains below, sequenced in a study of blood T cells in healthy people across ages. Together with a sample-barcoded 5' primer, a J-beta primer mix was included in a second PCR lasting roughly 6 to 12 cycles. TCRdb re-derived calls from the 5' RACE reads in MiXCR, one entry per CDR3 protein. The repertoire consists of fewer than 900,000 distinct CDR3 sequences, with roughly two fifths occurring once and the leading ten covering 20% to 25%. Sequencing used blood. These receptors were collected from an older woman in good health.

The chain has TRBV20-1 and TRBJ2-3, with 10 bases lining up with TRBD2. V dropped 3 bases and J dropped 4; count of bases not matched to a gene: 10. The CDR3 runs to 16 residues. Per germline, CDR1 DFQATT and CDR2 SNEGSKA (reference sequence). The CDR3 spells CSASPPTSGLADTQYF. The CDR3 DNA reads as TGCAGTGCTAGTCCCCCGACTAGCGGGTTGGCAGATACGCAGTATTTT.

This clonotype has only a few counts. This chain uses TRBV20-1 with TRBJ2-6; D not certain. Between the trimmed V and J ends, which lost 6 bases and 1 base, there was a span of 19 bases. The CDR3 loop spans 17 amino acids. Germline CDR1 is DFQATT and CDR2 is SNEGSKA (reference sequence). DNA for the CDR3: TGCAGTGCCAGTCTGGTATTTGCCTCGTCTGGGGCCAACGTCCTGACTTTC. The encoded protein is CSASLVFASSGANVLTF.

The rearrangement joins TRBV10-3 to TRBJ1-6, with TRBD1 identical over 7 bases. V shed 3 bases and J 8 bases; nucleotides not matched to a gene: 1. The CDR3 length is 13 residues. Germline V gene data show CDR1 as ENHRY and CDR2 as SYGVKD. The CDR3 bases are TGTGCCATCAGTGATACAGGGGATTCACCCCTCCACTTT. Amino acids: CAISDTGDSPLHF.

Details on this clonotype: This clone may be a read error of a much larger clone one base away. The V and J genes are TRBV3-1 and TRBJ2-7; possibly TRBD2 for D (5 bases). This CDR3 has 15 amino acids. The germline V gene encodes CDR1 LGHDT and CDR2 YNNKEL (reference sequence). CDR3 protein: CASSQDPDYTYGQYF. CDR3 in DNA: TGTGCCAGCAGCCAAGATCCAGACTACACCTACGGGCAGTACTTC.

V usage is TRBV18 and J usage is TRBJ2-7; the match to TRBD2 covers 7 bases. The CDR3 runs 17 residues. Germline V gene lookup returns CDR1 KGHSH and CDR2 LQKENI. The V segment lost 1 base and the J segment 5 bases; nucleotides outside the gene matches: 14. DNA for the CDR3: TGTGCCAGCTCACCACAAGGAACTAGCGCCTTTTTCCACGAGCAGTACTTC. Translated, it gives CASSPQGTSAFFHEQYF.

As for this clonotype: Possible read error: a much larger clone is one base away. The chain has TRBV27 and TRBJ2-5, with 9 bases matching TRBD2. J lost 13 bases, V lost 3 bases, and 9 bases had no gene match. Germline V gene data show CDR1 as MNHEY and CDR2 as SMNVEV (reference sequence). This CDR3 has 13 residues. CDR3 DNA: TGTGCCAGCAGTTTCAGGACTAGCGAGGAGGTGTACTTC. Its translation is CASSFRTSEEVYF.

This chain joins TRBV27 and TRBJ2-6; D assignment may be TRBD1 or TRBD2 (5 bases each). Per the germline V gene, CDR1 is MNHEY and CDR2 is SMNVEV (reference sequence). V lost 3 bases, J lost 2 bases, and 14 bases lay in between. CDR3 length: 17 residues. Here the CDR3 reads CASSLWGFRTGANVLTF. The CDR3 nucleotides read TGTGCCAGCAGTTTGTGGGGGTTTCGGACTGGGGCCAACGTCCTGACTTTC.

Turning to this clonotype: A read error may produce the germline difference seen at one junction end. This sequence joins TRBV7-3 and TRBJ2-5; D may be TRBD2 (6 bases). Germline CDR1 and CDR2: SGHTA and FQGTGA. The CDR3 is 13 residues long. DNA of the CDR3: TGTCCCAGCGCGGCGGGGAACCAAGAGACCCAGTACTTC. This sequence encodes CPSAAGNQETQYF.

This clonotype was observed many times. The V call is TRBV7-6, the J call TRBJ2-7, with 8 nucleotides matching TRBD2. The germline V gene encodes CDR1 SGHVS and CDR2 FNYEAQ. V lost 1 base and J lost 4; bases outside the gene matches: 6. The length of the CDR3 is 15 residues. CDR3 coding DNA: TGTGCCAGCAGCTTAGGCTCCAGCGGGAGTTACGAGCAGTACTTC. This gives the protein CASSLGSSGSYEQYF.

The CDR3 bases are TGTGCCAGCAGTCCGACATATACACAGGGTAGGGGTCATAATGAGCAGTTCTTC. Protein product: CASSPTYTQGRGHNEQFF. This chain links TRBV2 with TRBJ2-1; the D gene is possibly TRBD1 (6 bases). Trimming removed 5 bases at V and 7 bases at J, with 27 bases between. The CDR3 is 18 residues long. Germline V lookup: CDR1 SNHLY, CDR2 FYNNEI.

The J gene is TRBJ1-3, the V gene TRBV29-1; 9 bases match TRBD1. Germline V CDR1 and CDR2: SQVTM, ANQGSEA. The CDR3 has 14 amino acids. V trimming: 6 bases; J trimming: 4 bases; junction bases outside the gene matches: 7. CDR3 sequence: CSVWDRANGNTIYF. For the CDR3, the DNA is TGCAGCGTATGGGACAGGGCAAACGGAAACACCATATATTTT.

CDR3 sequence reads: CASSYEGWSSGNTIYF. In DNA, the CDR3 is TGTGCCAGCAGTTACGAAGGGTGGAGCTCTGGAAACACCATATATTTT. This chain joins TRBV6-6 and TRBJ1-3; D remains unclear. With 2 bases removed from V and 0 bases from J, the gap between germline ends came to 11 bases. Germline V CDR1 and CDR2: MNHNY, SVGAGI (reference sequence). This CDR3 has 16 residues.

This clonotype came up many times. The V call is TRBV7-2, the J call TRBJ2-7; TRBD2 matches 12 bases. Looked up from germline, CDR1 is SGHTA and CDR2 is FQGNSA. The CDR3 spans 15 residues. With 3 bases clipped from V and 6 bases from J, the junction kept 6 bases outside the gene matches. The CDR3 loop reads CASSLSGLAGREQYF. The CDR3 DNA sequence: TGTGCCAGCAGCTTGTCCGGACTAGCGGGACGCGAGCAGTACTTC. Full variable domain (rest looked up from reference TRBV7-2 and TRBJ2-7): GAGVSQSPSNKVTEKGKDVELRCDPISGHTALYWYRQSLGQGLEFLIYFQGNSAPDKSGLPSDRFSAERTGGSVSTLTIQRTQQEDSAVYLCASSLSGLAGREQYFGPGTRLTVT.

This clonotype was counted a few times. This CDR3 reads CASSYSGGSLTYEQYF. In DNA form, the CDR3 reads TGTGCCAGCAGTTACTCCGGCGGCTCGCTGACCTACGAGCAGTACTTC. The rearrangement links TRBV6-2 or TRBV6-3 to TRBJ2-7; D gene uncertain. Germline assignment: CDR1 MNHEY and CDR2 SVGEGT. Trimming took off 0 bases at V and 2 bases at J, with 14 bases between the two ends. This CDR3 contains 16 residues.

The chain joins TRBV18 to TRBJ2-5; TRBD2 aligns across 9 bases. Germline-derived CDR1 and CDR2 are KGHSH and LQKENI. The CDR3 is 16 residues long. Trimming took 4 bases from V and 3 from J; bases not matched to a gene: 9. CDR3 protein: CASSQTPGLAKETQYF. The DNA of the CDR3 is TGTGCCAGCTCACAAACACCGGGACTAGCAAAAGAGACCCAGTACTTC.

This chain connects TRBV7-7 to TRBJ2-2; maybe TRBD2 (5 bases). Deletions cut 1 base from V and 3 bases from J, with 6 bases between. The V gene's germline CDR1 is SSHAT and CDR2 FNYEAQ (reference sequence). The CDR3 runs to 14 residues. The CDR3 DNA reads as TGTGCCAGCAGCTTAGTGCGGGACACCGGGGAGCTGTTTTTT. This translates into CASSLVRDTGELFF.

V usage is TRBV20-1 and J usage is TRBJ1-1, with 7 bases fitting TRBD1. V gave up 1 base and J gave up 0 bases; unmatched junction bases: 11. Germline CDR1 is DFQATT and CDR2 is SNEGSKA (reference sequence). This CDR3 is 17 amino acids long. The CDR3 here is CSARVGDSFSMNTEAFF. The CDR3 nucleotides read TGCAGTGCTAGAGTGGGGGACAGTTTCTCAATGAACACTGAAGCTTTCTTT.

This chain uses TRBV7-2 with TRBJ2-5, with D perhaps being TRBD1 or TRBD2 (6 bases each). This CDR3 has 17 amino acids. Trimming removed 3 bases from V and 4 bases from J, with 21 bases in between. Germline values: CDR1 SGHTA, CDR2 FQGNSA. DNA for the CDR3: TGTGCCAGCAGCTTCGGGACTTCTTTAGGCAGGGGAGAGACCCAGTACTTC. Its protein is CASSFGTSLGRGETQYF.

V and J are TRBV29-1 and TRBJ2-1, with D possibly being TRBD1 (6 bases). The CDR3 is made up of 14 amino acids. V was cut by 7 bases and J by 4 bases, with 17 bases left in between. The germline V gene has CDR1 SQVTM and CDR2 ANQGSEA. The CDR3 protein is CSGSLTTGYNEQFF. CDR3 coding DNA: TGCAGCGGTTCACTCACGACAGGATACAATGAGCAGTTCTTC.

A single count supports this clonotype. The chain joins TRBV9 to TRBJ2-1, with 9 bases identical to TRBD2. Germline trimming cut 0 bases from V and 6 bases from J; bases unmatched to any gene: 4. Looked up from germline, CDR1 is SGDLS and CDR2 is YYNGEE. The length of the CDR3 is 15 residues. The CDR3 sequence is CASSVVAAGGNEQFF. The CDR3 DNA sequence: TGTGCCAGCAGCGTAGTTGCAGCGGGGGGCAATGAGCAGTTCTTC.

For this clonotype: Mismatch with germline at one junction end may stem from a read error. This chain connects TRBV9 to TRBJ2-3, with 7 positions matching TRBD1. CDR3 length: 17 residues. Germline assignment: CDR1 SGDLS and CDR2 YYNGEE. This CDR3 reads CASSRRAGGTSTGTQYF. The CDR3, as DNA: TGTGCCAGCAGCCGCCGGGCAGGGGGAACGAGCACAGGTACGCAGTATTTT.

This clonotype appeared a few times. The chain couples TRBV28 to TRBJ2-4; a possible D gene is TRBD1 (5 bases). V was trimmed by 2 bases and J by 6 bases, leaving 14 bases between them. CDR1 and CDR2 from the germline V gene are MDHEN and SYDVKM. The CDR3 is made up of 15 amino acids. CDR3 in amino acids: CASSLGAASLNIQYF. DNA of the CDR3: TGTGCCAGCAGTTTAGGGGCAGCAAGTCTAAACATTCAGTACTTC.

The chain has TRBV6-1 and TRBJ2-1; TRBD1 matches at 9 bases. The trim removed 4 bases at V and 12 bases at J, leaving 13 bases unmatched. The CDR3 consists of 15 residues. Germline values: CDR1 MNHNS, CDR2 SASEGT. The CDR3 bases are TGTGCCAGCAGTGGACAGGGGGGCCCGATTGTCGGGCAGTTCTTC. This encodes CASSGQGGPIVGQFF.

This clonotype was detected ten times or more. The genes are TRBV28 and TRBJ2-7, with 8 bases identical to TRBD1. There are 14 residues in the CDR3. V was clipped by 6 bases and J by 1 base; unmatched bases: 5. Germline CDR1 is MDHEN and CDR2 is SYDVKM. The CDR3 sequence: CASSRQGSSYEQYF. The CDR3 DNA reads TGTGCCAGCAGCCGACAGGGGAGTTCCTACGAGCAGTACTTC.

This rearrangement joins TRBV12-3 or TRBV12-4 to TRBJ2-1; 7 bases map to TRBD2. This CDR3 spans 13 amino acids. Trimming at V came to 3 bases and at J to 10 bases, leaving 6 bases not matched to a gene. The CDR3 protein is CASSLREREEQFF. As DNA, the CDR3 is TGTGCCAGCAGTTTGCGGGAGCGAGAGGAGCAGTTCTTC.